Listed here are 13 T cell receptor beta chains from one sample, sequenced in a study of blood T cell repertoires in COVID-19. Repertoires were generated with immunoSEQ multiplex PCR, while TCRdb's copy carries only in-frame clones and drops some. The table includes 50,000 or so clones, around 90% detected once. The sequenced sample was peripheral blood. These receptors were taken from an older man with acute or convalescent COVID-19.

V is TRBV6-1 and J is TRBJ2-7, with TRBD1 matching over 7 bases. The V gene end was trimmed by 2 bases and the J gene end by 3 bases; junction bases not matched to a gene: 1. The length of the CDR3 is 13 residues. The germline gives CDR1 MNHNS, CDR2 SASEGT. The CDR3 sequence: CASSEWDSYEQYF. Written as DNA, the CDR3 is TGTGCCAGCAGTGAATGGGACAGCTACGAGCAGTACTTC.

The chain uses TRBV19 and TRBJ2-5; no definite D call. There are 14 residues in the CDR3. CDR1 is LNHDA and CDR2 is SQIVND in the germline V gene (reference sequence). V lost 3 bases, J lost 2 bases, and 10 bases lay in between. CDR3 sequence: CASSMSGGQETQYF. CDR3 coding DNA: TGTGCCAGTAGTATGTCAGGTGGGCAAGAGACCCAGTACTTC.

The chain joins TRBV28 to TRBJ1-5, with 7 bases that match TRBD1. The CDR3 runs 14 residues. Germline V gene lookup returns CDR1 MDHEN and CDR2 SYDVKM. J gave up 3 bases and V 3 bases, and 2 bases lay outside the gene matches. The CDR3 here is CASSLGQPNQPQHF. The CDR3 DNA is TGTGCCAGCAGTTTGGGACAGCCCAATCAGCCCCAGCATTTT.

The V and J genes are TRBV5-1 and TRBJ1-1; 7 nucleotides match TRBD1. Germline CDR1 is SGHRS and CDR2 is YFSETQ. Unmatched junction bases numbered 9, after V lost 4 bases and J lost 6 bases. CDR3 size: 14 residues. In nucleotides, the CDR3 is TGCGCCAGCAGCCTGGGACAGTTAGGTTCTGAAGCTTTCTTT. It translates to CASSLGQLGSEAFF.

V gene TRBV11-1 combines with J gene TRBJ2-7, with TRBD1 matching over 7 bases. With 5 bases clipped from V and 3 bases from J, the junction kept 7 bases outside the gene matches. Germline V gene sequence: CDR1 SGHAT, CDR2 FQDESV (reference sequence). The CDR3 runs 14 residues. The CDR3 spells CASSLRTGFYEQYF. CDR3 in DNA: TGTGCCAGCAGCCTCCGGACAGGCTTCTACGAGCAGTACTTC.

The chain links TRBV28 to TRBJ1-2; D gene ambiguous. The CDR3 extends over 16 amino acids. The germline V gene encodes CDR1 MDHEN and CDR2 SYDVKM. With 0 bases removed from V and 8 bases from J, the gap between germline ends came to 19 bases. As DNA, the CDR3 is TGTGCCAGCAGTTTATGGGACCTGATTGGGAGTAGAGGCTACACCTTC. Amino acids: CASSLWDLIGSRGYTF.

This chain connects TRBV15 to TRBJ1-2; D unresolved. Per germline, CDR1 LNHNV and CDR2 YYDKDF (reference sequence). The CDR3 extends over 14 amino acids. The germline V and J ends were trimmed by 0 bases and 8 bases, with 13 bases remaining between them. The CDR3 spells CATSRDPGIGGYTF. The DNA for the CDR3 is TGTGCCACCAGCAGAGATCCGGGGATCGGAGGCTACACCTTC.

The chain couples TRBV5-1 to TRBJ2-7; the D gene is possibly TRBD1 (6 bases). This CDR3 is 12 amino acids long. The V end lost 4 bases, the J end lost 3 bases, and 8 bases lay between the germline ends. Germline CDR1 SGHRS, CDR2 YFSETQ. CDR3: CASSTGHYEQYF. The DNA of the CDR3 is TGCGCCAGCAGCACGGGACACTACGAGCAGTACTTC.

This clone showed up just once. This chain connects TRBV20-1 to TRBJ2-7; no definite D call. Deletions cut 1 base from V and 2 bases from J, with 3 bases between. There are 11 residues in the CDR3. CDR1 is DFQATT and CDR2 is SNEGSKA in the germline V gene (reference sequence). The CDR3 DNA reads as TGCAGTGCTAGAGGCGCCTACGAGCAGTACTTC. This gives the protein CSARGAYEQYF.

CDR3 DNA: TGTGCCACCAGTGATCCTCTACATGAGCAGTTCTTC. Its protein product is CATSDPLHEQFF. This rearrangement joins TRBV24-1 to TRBJ2-1, with D uncertain. With 3 bases removed from V and 8 bases from J, the gap between germline ends came to 7 bases. Germline lookup yields CDR1 KGHDR and CDR2 SFDVKD. This CDR3 is 12 amino acids long.

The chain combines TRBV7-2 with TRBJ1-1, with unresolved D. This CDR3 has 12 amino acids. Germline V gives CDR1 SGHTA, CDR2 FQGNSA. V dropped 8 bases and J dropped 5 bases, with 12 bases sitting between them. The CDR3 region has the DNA TGTGCCAGCGGGTACGCGGAGACTGAAGCTTTCTTT. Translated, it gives CASGYAETEAFF.

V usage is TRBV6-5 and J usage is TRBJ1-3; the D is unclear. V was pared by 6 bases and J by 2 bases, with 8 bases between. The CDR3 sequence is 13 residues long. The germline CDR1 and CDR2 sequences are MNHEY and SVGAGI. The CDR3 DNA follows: TGTGCCAGCAGGGCCCGCCCTGGAAACACCATATATTTT. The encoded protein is CASRARPGNTIYF.

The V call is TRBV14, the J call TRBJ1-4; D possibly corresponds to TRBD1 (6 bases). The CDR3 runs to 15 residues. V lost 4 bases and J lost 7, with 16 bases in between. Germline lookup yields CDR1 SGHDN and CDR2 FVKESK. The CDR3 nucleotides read TGTGCCAGCAGCCTTTTCTCAGGGGTTCCTGAAAAACTGTTTTTT. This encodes CASSLFSGVPEKLFF.